The next 11 T cell receptor beta chains were all read from a single sample in a study of T cell responses to AZD1222 COVID-19 vaccine. Assay used: immunoSEQ multiplex PCR; TCRdb lists only in-frame clones, some missing. This repertoire shows tens of thousands of clones, 90% found once; its top ten account for 3.5% to 5%. Sample: peripheral blood, taken on day 0 of AZD1222 vaccination. The receptors were sampled from an adult in good health.

The chain recombines TRBV6-1 with TRBJ1-3; 7 bases match TRBD1. V lost 4 bases, J lost 0 bases, and 9 bases stayed unmatched. Germline CDR1 MNHNS, CDR2 SASEGT. The CDR3 has 17 residues. Here the CDR3 DNA reads TGTGCCAGCAGTGTCGGACAGGTGTCCTTCTCTGGAAACACCATATATTTT. Translating gives CASSVGQVSFSGNTIYF.

The V gene is TRBV10-3, the J gene TRBJ2-3, with D possibly matching TRBD2 (6 bases). This CDR3 spans 15 amino acids. From germline, CDR1 is ENHRY and CDR2 SYGVKD. With 2 bases removed from V and 2 bases from J, the gap between germline ends came to 11 bases. CDR3 protein: CAISEVAETTDTQYF. In DNA, the CDR3 is TGTGCCATCAGTGAGGTAGCGGAGACCACAGATACGCAGTATTTT.

There are a few counts of this clone. The chain links TRBV5-1 to TRBJ2-7; 7 bases are shared with TRBD2. The junction had 8 bases not matched to a gene; V was cut back by 2 bases and J by 0 bases. This CDR3 region has 16 residues. Germline V gene lookup returns CDR1 SGHRS and CDR2 YFSETQ. The CDR3: CASSFSWRESSYEQYF. CDR3 sequence (DNA): TGCGCCAGCAGCTTTAGTTGGCGGGAGAGCTCCTACGAGCAGTACTTC.

This clone has a handful of counts. CDR3 sequence reads: CASSLNEMNTEAFF. The CDR3 coding sequence is TGTGCCAGCAGCTTAAACGAGATGAACACTGAAGCTTTCTTT. The V call is TRBV7-8, the J call TRBJ1-1; D remains unclear. Trimming shortened V by 2 bases and J by 0 bases, and 7 bases separated the two germline ends. This CDR3 region has 14 residues. Germline CDR1 is SGHVS and CDR2 is FQNEAQ.

The chain uses TRBV20-1 and TRBJ2-7; 12 bases map to TRBD2. Trimming cost V 5 bases and J 4 bases; bases outside gene matches: 21. The length of the CDR3 is 19 residues. Germline V lookup: CDR1 DFQATT, CDR2 SNEGSKA (reference sequence). The CDR3 DNA reads as TGCAGTGCTGGTGGGTCCCTAGCGGGAGGGACCCTTTTTCTTTACGAGCAGTACTTC. As protein: CSAGGSLAGGTLFLYEQYF.

The V and J genes are TRBV9 and TRBJ2-7, with TRBD2 as a possible D gene (5 bases). V dropped 2 bases and J dropped 5 bases, with 14 bases sitting between them. The CDR3 has 14 amino acids. Germline assignment: CDR1 SGDLS and CDR2 YYNGEE. The CDR3: CASSVGGQFDEQYF. DNA of the CDR3: TGTGCCAGCAGCGTTGGCGGGCAGTTCGACGAGCAGTACTTC. The whole variable domain, filled in from reference TRBV9 and TRBJ2-7, reads DSGVTQTPKHLITATGQRVTLRCSPRSGDLSVYWYQQSLDQGLQFLIQYYNGEERAKGNILERFSAQQFPDLHSELNLSSLELGDSALYFCASSVGGQFDEQYFGPGTRLTVT.

V gene TRBV11-2 combines with J gene TRBJ2-3; D might be TRBD1 (5 bases). Trimming took 6 bases from V and 1 from J, leaving 8 bases between them. The CDR3 totals 13 residues. Germline CDR1 SGHAT, CDR2 FQNNGV. As DNA, the CDR3 is TGTGCCAGCAGGGGGCCAGGCACAGATACGCAGTATTTT. Translated, it gives CASRGPGTDTQYF.

This clone was detected once. V and J are TRBV6-2 or TRBV6-3 and TRBJ2-1; 7 positions match TRBD2. The CDR3 is 15 amino acids. Germline CDR1 and CDR2: MNHEY and SVGEGT. The V gene end was trimmed by 6 bases and the J gene end by 1 base; junction bases not matched to a gene: 6. The CDR3 coding sequence is TGTGCCAGCAGCCTTGGGGGGGTGTCCTACAATGAGCAGTTCTTC. Residues: CASSLGGVSYNEQFF.

The chain couples TRBV21-1 to TRBJ1-2. TRBV21-1 represents a pseudogene. This CDR3 is 13 amino acids long. The CDR3 here is CASSKGGGYGYTF. Written as DNA, the CDR3 is TGTGCCAGCAGCAAAGGAGGAGGCTATGGCTACACCTTC.

V and J are TRBV10-3 and TRBJ1-1; D possibly corresponds to TRBD1 (6 bases). The CDR3 is 13 amino acids. Germline-derived CDR1 and CDR2 are ENHRY and SYGVKD. V lost 4 bases and J 8 bases, leaving 14 bases between the germline ends. The DNA for the CDR3 is TGTGCCATCAGTGCCGCAGGGGTCGAAGAAGCTTTCTTT. The encoded protein is CAISAAGVEEAFF.

The chain uses TRBV30 and TRBJ2-3, with 9 bases lining up with TRBD1. The V gene end was trimmed by 1 base and the J gene end by 2 bases; junction bases not matched to a gene: 4. Germline V gene sequence: CDR1 GTSNPN, CDR2 SVGIG (reference sequence). This CDR3 is 15 amino acids long. CDR3 region: CAWSARDRATDTQYF. The CDR3, as DNA: TGTGCCTGGAGTGCCCGGGACAGGGCCACAGATACGCAGTATTTT.